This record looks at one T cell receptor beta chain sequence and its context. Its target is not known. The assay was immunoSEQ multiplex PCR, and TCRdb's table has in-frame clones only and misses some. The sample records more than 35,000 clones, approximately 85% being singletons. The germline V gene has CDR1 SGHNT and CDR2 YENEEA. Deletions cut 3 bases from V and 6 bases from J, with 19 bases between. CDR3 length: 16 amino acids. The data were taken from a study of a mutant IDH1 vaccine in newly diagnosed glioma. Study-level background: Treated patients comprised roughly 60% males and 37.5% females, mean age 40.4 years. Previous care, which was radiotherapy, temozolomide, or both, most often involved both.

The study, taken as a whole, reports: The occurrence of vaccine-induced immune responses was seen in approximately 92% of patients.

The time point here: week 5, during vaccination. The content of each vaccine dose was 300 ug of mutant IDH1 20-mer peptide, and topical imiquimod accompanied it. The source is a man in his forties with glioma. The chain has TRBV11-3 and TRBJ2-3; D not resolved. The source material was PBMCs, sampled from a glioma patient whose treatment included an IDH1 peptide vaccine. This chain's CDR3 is CASSLGLGEVVDTQYF. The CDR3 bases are TGTGCCAGCAGCTTGGGATTAGGTGAAGTTGTGGATACGCAGTATTTT.